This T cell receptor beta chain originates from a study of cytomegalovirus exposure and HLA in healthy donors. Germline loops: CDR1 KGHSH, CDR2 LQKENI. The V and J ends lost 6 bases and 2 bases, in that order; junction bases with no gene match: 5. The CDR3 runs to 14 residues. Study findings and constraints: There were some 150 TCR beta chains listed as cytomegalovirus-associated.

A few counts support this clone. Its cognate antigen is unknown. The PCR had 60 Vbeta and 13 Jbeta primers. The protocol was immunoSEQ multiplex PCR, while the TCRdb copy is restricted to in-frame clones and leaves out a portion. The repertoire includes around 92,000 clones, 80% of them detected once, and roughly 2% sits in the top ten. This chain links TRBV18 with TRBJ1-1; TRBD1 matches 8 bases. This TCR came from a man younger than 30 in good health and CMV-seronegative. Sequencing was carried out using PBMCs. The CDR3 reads CASSEGTGNTEAFF. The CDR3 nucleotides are TGTGCCAGCTCGGAGGGGACAGGAAACACTGAAGCTTTCTTT.